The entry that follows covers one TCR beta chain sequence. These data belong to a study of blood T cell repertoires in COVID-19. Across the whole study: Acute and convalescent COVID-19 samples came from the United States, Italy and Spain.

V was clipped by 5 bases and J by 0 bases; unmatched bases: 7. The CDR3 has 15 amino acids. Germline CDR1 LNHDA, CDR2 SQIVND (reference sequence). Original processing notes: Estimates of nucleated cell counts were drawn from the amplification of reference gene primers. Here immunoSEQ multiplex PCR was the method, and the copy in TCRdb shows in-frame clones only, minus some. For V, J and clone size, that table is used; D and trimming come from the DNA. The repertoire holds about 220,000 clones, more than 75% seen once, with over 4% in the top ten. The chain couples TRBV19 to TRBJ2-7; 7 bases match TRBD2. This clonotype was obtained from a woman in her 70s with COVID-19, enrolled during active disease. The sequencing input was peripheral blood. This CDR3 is CASSPLLALSYEQYF. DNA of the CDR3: TGTGCCAGTAGTCCACTACTAGCGCTCTCCTACGAGCAGTACTTC.